The source of this T cell receptor beta chain is a study of blood T cell repertoires in COVID-19 (dated by TCRdb to the early 2020s). About the investigation overall: Samples covering the acute and convalescent phases of COVID-19 were provided by collaborators in the United States, Italy and Spain. The prospective study material was composed of cDNA or gDNA derived from T cells, B-cell-depleted T cells, or PBMCs. Subjects who had been exposed to COVID-19, were actively infected with it, or had recovered from it provided the deeply sampled blood TCRbeta repertoires that made up the dataset. The repertoires were released in a freely available public database meant as a resource for research on the immune response to SARS-CoV-2. Samples came from the ongoing ImmuneRACE study (first 160 participants) plus 1,254 subjects from 6 global collaborators. Sample metadata almost always included a de-identified subject ID, COVID-19 status, age in years and sex. Where available, HLA class I and class II types were obtained from metadata supplied by the sample provider rather than from assay-based typing. Here is what the overall study found, with its caveats: The quantity of clinical and demographic metadata differed by source and by participant and was supplied without curation.

As concerns this clone: Its antigen remains undetermined. There are no base qualities to consult, and no much larger clone falls within one base.

Collaborating institutions collected whole blood in K2EDTA tubes following their own protocols. Collaborator samples were shipped for TCRbeta analysis as frozen whole blood, isolated PBMCs, or DNA extracted from either sample type. TCRbeta CDR3 regions were amplified from genomic DNA by means of the immunoSEQ Assay, a bias-controlled multiplex PCR. In the source study's methods: Nucleated cell counts per sample were estimated from amplification of reference gene primers within the assay. To quantify the absolute abundance of each unique TCRbeta CDR3 rearrangement, sequence reads were collapsed and filtered. For each sample, productive Simpson clonality was calculated by taking the square root of Simpson's diversity index across productive rearrangements. As stored in TCRdb, this immuneACCESS dataset retains in-frame rearrangements with V and J assigned. A fraction of the clones does not appear; measured against another copy, unresolved V genes explain less than half of the discrepancy, and the remainder lacks a known reason. That table supplies the V and J calls and clone size; D and trimming were determined from the DNA. The sample table shows about 120,000 clones, and 82% are seen once. The ten largest clones add up to about 12% of the sample.

Measured from the cysteine to the phenylalanine, the CDR3 is 14 residues long. CDR3 DNA only is kept here, 42 bases in frame from base 1. V sheds 5 bases and J sheds 6 bases, leaving 15 bases between their ends. CDR1 and CDR2, per the germline V gene, are SGHTA and FQGNSA. The specimen was peripheral blood. This chain is built from TRBV7-2 and TRBJ2-3; TRBD2 could be the D gene, as 6 bases match. The TCR sequence derives from a human donor in a cohort sampled during active COVID-19. The CDR3 in this case is CASSRGGDLDTQYF. The bases are TGTGCCAGCAGCAGGGGCGGGGACCTGGATACGCAGTATTTT.